Each of the 28 T cell receptor beta chains below was sequenced from the same sample in a study of blood T cell repertoires in COVID-19. The data were produced by immunoSEQ multiplex PCR, yet TCRdb's version contains in-frame clones alone and is incomplete. This table holds over 110,000 clones, 80% found once. The sample consisted of peripheral blood. The receptors were sampled from a man in his sixties or seventies who had recovered from COVID-19.

This chain uses TRBV19 with TRBJ2-1; TRBD2 might be the D (6 bases). V lost 3 bases and J lost 9, with 21 bases in between. Germline values: CDR1 LNHDA, CDR2 SQIVND (reference sequence). CDR3 size: 16 residues. The CDR3 nucleotides read TGTGCCAGTAGTATGTCCCCGGGGCGGGACTGGGGTGAGCAGTTCTTC. This gives the protein CASSMSPGRDWGEQFF.

This chain uses TRBV27 with TRBJ2-5; 8 bases line up with TRBD2. With 3 bases clipped from V and 5 bases from J, the junction kept 11 bases outside the gene matches. The CDR3 extends over 16 amino acids. Germline V gene data show CDR1 as MNHEY and CDR2 as SMNVEV (reference sequence). The chain's CDR3 is CASSLDGTRVGETQYF. Written as DNA, the CDR3 is TGTGCCAGCAGTTTGGATGGGACTAGGGTAGGGGAGACCCAGTACTTC.

In DNA, the CDR3 is TGTGCCAGCAGCTTGCGGGTTAATGAAAAACTGTTTTTT. Residues: CASSLRVNEKLFF. J is TRBJ1-4 and V is TRBV7-8; D unclear. The CDR3 extends over 13 amino acids. Germline V gives CDR1 SGHVS, CDR2 FQNEAQ. V lost 3 bases and J 4 bases, leaving 6 bases between the germline ends.

This chain uses TRBV7-6 with TRBJ2-7, with TRBD2 matching over 12 bases. Germline loops: CDR1 SGHVS, CDR2 FNYEAQ. There are 16 residues in the CDR3. V gave up 1 base and J gave up 2 bases; unmatched junction bases: 3. The CDR3 DNA reads TGTGCCAGCAGCTTAGTCCTAGCGGGAGGGACCTACGAGCAGTACTTC. Protein sequence: CASSLVLAGGTYEQYF.

The genes are TRBV6-6 and TRBJ2-5; the D is unclear. Germline V gives CDR1 MNHNY, CDR2 SVGAGI (reference sequence). V lost 7 bases to trimming and J lost 5 bases, with 14 bases between them. The CDR3 is made up of 13 amino acids. Here the CDR3 reads CASTRESRETQYF. DNA of the CDR3: TGTGCCAGCACTCGAGAATCTAGGGAGACCCAGTACTTC.

The rearrangement uses TRBV11-3 and TRBJ2-3; 9 bases line up with TRBD2. V was pared by 5 bases and J by 2 bases, with 2 bases of the junction left unmatched. Germline-derived CDR1 and CDR2 are SGHNT and YENEEA. The CDR3 extends over 14 amino acids. The CDR3 region has the DNA TGTGCCAGCAGCCCTAGCGGGGCCACAGATACGCAGTATTTT. Its protein product is CASSPSGATDTQYF.

This chain joins TRBV6-6 and TRBJ1-4, with D perhaps TRBD1 (5 bases). Germline V gives CDR1 MNHNY, CDR2 SVGAGI (reference sequence). Trimming pared 10 bases from V and 7 bases from J, leaving 19 bases between. This CDR3 has 14 amino acids. The CDR3 spells CATLGGGLGEKLFF. Written as DNA, the CDR3 is TGTGCCACCCTGGGGGGGGGTCTCGGTGAAAAACTGTTTTTT.

The chain uses TRBV9 and TRBJ2-5; maybe TRBD2 (6 bases). V was clipped by 4 bases and J by 5 bases, with 24 bases between them. This CDR3 is built from 17 residues. The germline V gene encodes CDR1 SGDLS and CDR2 YYNGEE. CDR3 nucleotides: TGTGCCAGCAGCCCAGGAGGGCCAGCGGAGATAGGGGAGACCCAGTACTTC. This encodes CASSPGGPAEIGETQYF.

The rearrangement uses TRBV7-9 and TRBJ2-7; TRBD2 matches 7 bases. Germline V gives CDR1 SEHNR, CDR2 FQNEAQ (reference sequence). The CDR3 is 14 residues long. V dropped 3 bases and J dropped 4; count of bases not matched to a gene: 6. The CDR3 protein is CASSLISGPYEQYF. CDR3 in DNA: TGTGCCAGCAGCTTGATTAGCGGGCCATACGAGCAGTACTTC.

CDR3 residues: CASSQESGTGRNQPQHF. CDR3 DNA: TGCGCCAGCAGCCAAGAATCGGGGACAGGGAGGAATCAGCCCCAGCATTTT. This sequence joins TRBV4-1 and TRBJ1-5, with 9 bases matching TRBD1. The CDR3 has 17 residues. Germline assignment: CDR1 MGHRA and CDR2 YSYEKL. Trimming cost V 0 bases and J 4 bases; bases outside gene matches: 7.

The chain carries TRBV19 and TRBJ1-5; TRBD1 matches 7 bases. This CDR3 spans 15 amino acids. Germline V gives CDR1 LNHDA, CDR2 SQIVND (reference sequence). V lost 5 bases to trimming and J lost 3 bases; unmatched junction nucleotides: 7. This CDR3 reads CASSPITGDNQPQHF. The CDR3 DNA is TGTGCCAGTAGTCCAATTACAGGGGACAATCAGCCCCAGCATTTT.

This clone was detected a few times. The chain is built from TRBV11-2 and TRBJ2-1, with 8 bases that match TRBD2. Germline V gene lookup returns CDR1 SGHAT and CDR2 FQNNGV. Trimming removed 4 bases from V and 3 bases from J; junction bases left unmatched: 5. The CDR3 contains 15 residues. CDR3 nucleotide sequence: TGTGCCAGCAGCTCTCGGACTAGCAACTACAATGAGCAGTTCTTC. This translates into CASSSRTSNYNEQFF. Complete variable domain (other parts from reference TRBV11-2 and TRBJ2-1): EAGVAQSPRYKIIEKRQSVAFWCNPISGHATLYWYQQILGQGPKLLIQFQNNGVVDDSQLPKDRFSAERLKGVDSTLKIQPAKLEDSAVYLCASSSRTSNYNEQFFGPGTRLTVL.

This sequence joins TRBV24-1 and TRBJ2-3; tentatively, D is TRBD1 (5 bases). Between the trimmed V and J ends, which lost 3 bases and 4 bases, there was a span of 7 bases. The length of the CDR3 is 13 residues. Germline V gene data show CDR1 as KGHDR and CDR2 as SFDVKD. The CDR3 region is CATSDPQADTQYF. CDR3 bases: TGTGCCACCAGTGATCCACAGGCAGATACGCAGTATTTT.

The genes are TRBV5-1 and TRBJ2-1, with D unresolved. CDR3 length equals 12 residues. Germline-derived CDR1 and CDR2 are SGHRS and YFSETQ. V was pared by 0 bases and J by 5 bases, with 3 bases between. CDR3 in amino acids: CASSLVDNEQFF. CDR3 DNA sequence: TGCGCCAGCAGCTTGGTCGACAATGAGCAGTTCTTC.

The gene calls are TRBV2 and TRBJ2-3; 13 positions agree with TRBD2. This CDR3 is built from 17 residues. Unmatched junction bases numbered 8, after V lost 6 bases and J lost 2 bases. The germline CDR1 and CDR2 sequences are SNHLY and FYNNEI. CDR3 sequence (DNA): TGTGCCAGCAGCCCCGGGACTAGCGGGAATCCCACAGATACGCAGTATTTT. Translating gives CASSPGTSGNPTDTQYF.

The chain carries TRBV28 and TRBJ2-7; 10 bases fit TRBD1. From germline, CDR1 is MDHEN and CDR2 SYDVKM. J was trimmed by 6 bases and V by 5 bases; bases with no gene match: 7. The CDR3 extends over 14 amino acids. CDR3 coding DNA: TGTGCCAGCAGTCCCGGGACAGGGGTATTCGAGCAGTACTTC. It codes for CASSPGTGVFEQYF. The full variable domain, rest sourced from reference TRBV28 and TRBJ2-7, is DVKVTQSSRYLVKRTGEKVFLECVQDMDHENMFWYRQDPGLGLRLIYFSYDVKMKEKGDIPEGYSVSREKKERFSLILESASTNQTSMYLCASSPGTGVFEQYFGPGTRLTVT.

The chain has TRBV25-1 and TRBJ2-7; the D gene is possibly TRBD2 (7 bases). The germline V and J ends were trimmed by 2 bases and 3 bases, with 17 bases remaining between them. Germline CDR1 reads MGHDK; CDR2 reads SYGVNS. CDR3 length equals 16 residues. The chain's CDR3 is CASSERGTKGLYEQYF. The CDR3 nucleotides read TGTGCCAGCAGTGAAAGGGGGACTAAGGGACTCTACGAGCAGTACTTC.

The genes are TRBV20-1 and TRBJ2-5; D perhaps matches TRBD2 (5 bases). The CDR3 loop spans 11 amino acids. V lost 3 bases and J lost 10, with 12 bases in between. The V gene's germline CDR1 is DFQATT and CDR2 SNEGSKA (reference sequence). The CDR3 DNA sequence: TGCAGTGCTAGTCGCCCTGCGGGCCAGTACTTC. Its protein product is CSASRPAGQYF.

The chain has TRBV21-1 and TRBJ2-7; the D call of TRBD2 is as the table states it, not checked on the DNA. TRBV21-1 is noted as a pseudogene. The CDR3 covers 17 residues. CDR3 residues: CASSRNFLAGITYEQYF. The CDR3 DNA reads TGTGCCAGCAGCAGGAATTTTCTAGCGGGAATTACTTACGAGCAGTACTTC.

V usage is TRBV18 and J usage is TRBJ2-5, with 8 bases aligning to TRBD1. V gave up 4 bases and J gave up 0 bases; unmatched junction bases: 4. The CDR3 consists of 15 residues. Germline values: CDR1 KGHSH, CDR2 LQKENI. CDR3 sequence: CASSQGQDYQETQYF. The CDR3 coding sequence is TGTGCCAGCTCACAGGGACAGGACTACCAAGAGACCCAGTACTTC.

The V gene is TRBV18, the J gene TRBJ1-3, with 10 bases that match TRBD1. The length of the CDR3 is 16 residues. Unmatched junction bases numbered 1, after V lost 2 bases and J lost 0 bases. Germline values: CDR1 KGHSH, CDR2 LQKENI. The CDR3 spells CASSPGQGGSGNTIYF. The CDR3 bases are TGTGCCAGCTCACCAGGACAGGGGGGCTCTGGAAACACCATATATTTT.

V and J are TRBV7-3 and TRBJ1-6; tentative D call: TRBD1 (6 bases). Trimming shortened V by 4 bases and J by 6 bases, and 13 bases separated the two germline ends. The V gene's germline CDR1 is SGHTA and CDR2 FQGTGA. CDR3 length: 15 residues. CDR3 bases: TGTGCCAGCAGCTCTAGTCCAGGGGCTAATTCACCCCTCCACTTT. Translating it yields CASSSSPGANSPLHF.

The V gene is TRBV30, the J gene TRBJ1-2; D remains ambiguous. The CDR3 totals 14 residues. Germline assignment: CDR1 GTSNPN and CDR2 SVGIG (reference sequence). V lost 2 bases and J lost 2, with 12 bases in between. For the CDR3, the DNA is TGTGCCTGGAGTCTGTTAGGCAGGAACTATGGCTACACCTTC. It encodes CAWSLLGRNYGYTF.

This chain links TRBV3-1 (or the pseudogene TRBV3-2) with TRBJ2-7; 12 bases agree with TRBD1. CDR3 length: 15 amino acids. CDR1 is LGHDT, CDR2 YNNKEL, per germline (reference sequence). The V and J ends lost 6 bases and 7 bases, in that order; junction bases with no gene match: 10. The CDR3 DNA follows: TGTGCCAGCAGATCCACCGGGACAGGGGGCCGGGAGCAGTACTTC. Translating gives CASRSTGTGGREQYF.

The V and J genes are TRBV19 and TRBJ2-1; 8 nucleotides line up with TRBD2. The CDR3 loop spans 12 amino acids. Trimming at V came to 8 bases and at J to 8 bases, leaving 5 bases not matched to a gene. Germline CDR1 is LNHDA and CDR2 is SQIVND (reference sequence). CDR3 sequence (DNA): TGTGCCAGTGAAGGACTAGCCGATGAGCAGTTCTTC. This translates into CASEGLADEQFF. The whole variable domain, filled in from reference TRBV19 and TRBJ2-1, reads DGGITQSPKYLFRKEGQNVTLSCEQNLNHDAMYWYRQDPGQGLRLIYYSQIVNDFQKGDIAEGYSVSREKKESFPLTVTSAQKNPTAFYLCASEGLADEQFFGPGTRLTVL.

The V call is TRBV2, the J call TRBJ1-4; 9 bases agree with TRBD1. The CDR3 runs to 15 residues. The V and J ends lost 7 bases and 8 bases, in that order; junction bases with no gene match: 11. CDR1 and CDR2 (germline): SNHLY, FYNNEI. Here the CDR3 reads CASTFLDRGGEKLFF. DNA of the CDR3: TGTGCCAGCACTTTCCTGGACAGGGGCGGCGAAAAACTGTTTTTT.

Here the CDR3 reads CASSSRRDGRNQPQHF. CDR3 in DNA: TGTGCCAGCAGTTCAAGGCGGGACGGCAGGAATCAGCCCCAGCATTTT. The chain couples TRBV27 to TRBJ1-5; D is perhaps TRBD1 (5 bases). This CDR3 is 16 amino acids long. The V gene lost 4 bases and the J gene lost 4 bases, with 17 bases spanning the gap. Per germline, CDR1 MNHEY and CDR2 SMNVEV (reference sequence).

The J gene is TRBJ2-1, the V gene TRBV30; 9 nucleotides line up with TRBD2. The CDR3 length is 14 residues. Per germline, CDR1 GTSNPN and CDR2 SVGIG (reference sequence). Unmatched junction bases numbered 4, after V lost 0 bases and J lost 7 bases. CDR3 amino acids: CAWSVRRGGNEQFF. DNA for the CDR3: TGTGCCTGGAGTGTCCGGCGGGGGGGGAATGAGCAGTTCTTC.